This T cell receptor (beta chain) came from a study of shared clonotypes between healthy human individuals. Across the whole study: Per donor, three plates held CD4 naive cells, three held CD4 memory, two held CD8 naive and one held CD8 memory.

This clone was counted a single time. Its antigen is unknown. Study results and limitations: Despite large depth, rarefaction showed incomplete sorted-subset sequencing.

Authors' processing steps: With immunoSEQ giving junction-only sequences and no quality scores, filtering differed. Clones were read by immunoSEQ multiplex PCR, and TCRdb kept only the in-frame ones, dropping some. V and J calls and clone size come straight from that table; D and trimming were deduced from the DNA. This sample has about 1.1 million clones, with roughly 80% found just once. CDR1 and CDR2 from the germline V gene are SQVTM and ANQGSEA. Trimming shortened V by 0 bases and J by 1 base, and 7 bases separated the two germline ends. This CDR3 has 13 amino acids. Adult Caucasians living in Nashville, Tennessee made up all of the donors.

The sequence came from a man in his late teens or twenties in good health. Some clones in this sample may be carry-over from other donors' samples. The gene calls are TRBV29-1 and TRBJ2-7; D remains unclear. Sequenced material: memory CD4+ T cells from PBMCs. The subset here: CD45RA-negative fraction. The CDR3 nucleotides read TGCAGCGTTGAAGACAGGTATTCCTACGAGCAGTACTTC. Translated: CSVEDRYSYEQYF.